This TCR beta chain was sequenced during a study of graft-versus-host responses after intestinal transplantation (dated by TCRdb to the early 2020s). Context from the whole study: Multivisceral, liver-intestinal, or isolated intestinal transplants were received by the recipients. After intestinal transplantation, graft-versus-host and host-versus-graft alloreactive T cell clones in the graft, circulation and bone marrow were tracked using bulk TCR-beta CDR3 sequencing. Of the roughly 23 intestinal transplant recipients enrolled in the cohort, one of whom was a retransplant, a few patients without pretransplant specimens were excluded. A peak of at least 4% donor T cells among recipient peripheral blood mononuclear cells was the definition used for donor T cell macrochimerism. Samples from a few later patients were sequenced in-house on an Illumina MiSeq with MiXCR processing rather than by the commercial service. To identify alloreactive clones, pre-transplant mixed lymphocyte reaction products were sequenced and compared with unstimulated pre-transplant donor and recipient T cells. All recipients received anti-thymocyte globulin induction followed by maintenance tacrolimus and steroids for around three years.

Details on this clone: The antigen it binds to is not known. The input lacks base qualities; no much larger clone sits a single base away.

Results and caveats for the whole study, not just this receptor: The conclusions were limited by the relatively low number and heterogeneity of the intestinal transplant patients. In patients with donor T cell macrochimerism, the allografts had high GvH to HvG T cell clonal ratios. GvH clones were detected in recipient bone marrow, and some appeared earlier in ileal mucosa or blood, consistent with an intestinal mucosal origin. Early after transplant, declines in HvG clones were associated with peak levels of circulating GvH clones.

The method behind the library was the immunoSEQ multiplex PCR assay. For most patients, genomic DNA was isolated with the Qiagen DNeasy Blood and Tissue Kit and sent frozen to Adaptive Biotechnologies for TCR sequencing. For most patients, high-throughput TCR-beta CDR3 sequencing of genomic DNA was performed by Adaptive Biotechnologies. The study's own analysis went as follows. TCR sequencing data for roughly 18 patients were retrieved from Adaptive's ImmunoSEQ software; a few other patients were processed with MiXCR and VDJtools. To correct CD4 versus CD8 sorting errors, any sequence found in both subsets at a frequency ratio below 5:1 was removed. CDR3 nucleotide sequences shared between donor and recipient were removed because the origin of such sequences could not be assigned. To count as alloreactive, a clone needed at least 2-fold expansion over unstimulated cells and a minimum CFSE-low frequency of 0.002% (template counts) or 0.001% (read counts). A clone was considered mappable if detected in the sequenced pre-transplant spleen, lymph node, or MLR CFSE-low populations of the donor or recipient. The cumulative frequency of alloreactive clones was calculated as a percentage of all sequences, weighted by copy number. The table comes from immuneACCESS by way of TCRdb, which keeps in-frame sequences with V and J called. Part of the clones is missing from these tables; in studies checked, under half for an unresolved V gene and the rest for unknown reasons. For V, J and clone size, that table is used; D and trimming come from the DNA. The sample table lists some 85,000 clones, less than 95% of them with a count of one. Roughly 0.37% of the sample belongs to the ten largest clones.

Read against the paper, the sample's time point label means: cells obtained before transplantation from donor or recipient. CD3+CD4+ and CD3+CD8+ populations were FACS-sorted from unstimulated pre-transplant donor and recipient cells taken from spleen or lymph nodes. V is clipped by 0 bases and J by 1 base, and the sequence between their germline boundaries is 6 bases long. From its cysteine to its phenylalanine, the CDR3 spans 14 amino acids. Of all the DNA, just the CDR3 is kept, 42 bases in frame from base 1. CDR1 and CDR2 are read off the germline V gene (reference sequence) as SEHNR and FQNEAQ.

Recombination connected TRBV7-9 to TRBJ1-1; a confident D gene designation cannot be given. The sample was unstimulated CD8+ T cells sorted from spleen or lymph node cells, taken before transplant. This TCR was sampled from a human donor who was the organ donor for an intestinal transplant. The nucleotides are TGTGCCAGCAGCTTAGCGCTCGGGAACACTGAAGCTTTCTTT. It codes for CASSLALGNTEAFF.